A single sample gave rise to the 28 T cell receptor beta chains below, sequenced in a study of T cells in localized non-small cell lung cancer. The method was immunoSEQ multiplex PCR; TCRdb's version includes in-frame clones alone and lacks a portion of them. The data contain roughly 24,000 clones, around 93% of them singletons. Sample: peripheral blood, taken before any cancer treatment. The receptors shown here come from an older female donor with stage II squamous cell lung carcinoma.

The chain links TRBV29-1 to TRBJ1-1; tentative D call: TRBD1 (6 bases). Trimming took off 4 bases at V and 4 bases at J, with 10 bases between the two ends. Germline V gene sequence: CDR1 SQVTM, CDR2 ANQGSEA. This CDR3 spans 12 amino acids. The CDR3 nucleotides are TGCAGCGTTGTAAGGGGGAGCACTGAAGCTTTCTTT. Its protein product is CSVVRGSTEAFF.

The chain employs TRBV19 and TRBJ1-4; no clear D. Trimming pared 7 bases from V and 1 base from J, leaving 19 bases between. Germline loops: CDR1 LNHDA, CDR2 SQIVND (reference sequence). This CDR3 has 17 residues. CDR3 nucleotides: TGTGCCAGTAACCTCCCGGGGAGAGGGCTAACTAATGAAAAACTGTTTTTT. This sequence encodes CASNLPGRGLTNEKLFF.

The V and J genes are TRBV7-8 and TRBJ2-2; possible D gene TRBD2, 6 bases. Per germline, CDR1 SGHVS and CDR2 FQNEAQ. The CDR3 has 17 amino acids. V was shortened by 2 bases and J by 0 bases, with 13 bases between the two germline ends. The CDR3 nucleotides read TGTGCCAGCAGCTTAAGGGAGTCTAGCGCGAACACCGGGGAGCTGTTTTTT. Its translation is CASSLRESSANTGELFF.

Here the CDR3 reads CAWSGGGEQYF. CDR3 coding DNA: TGTGCCTGGAGTGGCGGGGGCGAGCAGTACTTC. V is TRBV30 and J is TRBJ2-7; TRBD2 matches at 7 bases. J was trimmed by 6 bases and V by 1 base; bases with no gene match: 0. This CDR3 contains 11 residues. The germline V gene has CDR1 GTSNPN and CDR2 SVGIG (reference sequence).

The V call is TRBV6-5, the J call TRBJ2-3; the D is unclear. In germline, CDR1 is MNHEY, CDR2 SVGAGI. V was pared by 1 base and J by 0 bases, with 5 bases between. This CDR3 has 14 residues. CDR3 DNA sequence: TGTGCCAGCAGTTACTACGGTAGCACAGATACGCAGTATTTT. Encoded protein: CASSYYGSTDTQYF.

This rearrangement joins TRBV18 to TRBJ2-4; 9 bases agree with TRBD1. Germline V gene lookup returns CDR1 KGHSH and CDR2 LQKENI. Trimming removed 3 bases from V and 7 bases from J; junction bases left unmatched: 7. The CDR3 runs 15 residues. The CDR3 nucleotides read TGTGCCAGCTCACCGACAGGGGGGAATTGGAACATTCAGTACTTC. Translation gives CASSPTGGNWNIQYF.

V gene TRBV7-8 combines with J gene TRBJ1-2, with 7 positions matching TRBD1. Germline V gene lookup returns CDR1 SGHVS and CDR2 FQNEAQ. The CDR3 has 14 amino acids. The junction had 7 bases not matched to a gene; V was cut back by 5 bases and J by 4 bases. CDR3 in amino acids: CASSTQGEAYGYTF. The DNA of the CDR3 is TGTGCCAGCAGCACCCAGGGGGAGGCCTATGGCTACACCTTC.

This chain links TRBV29-1 with TRBJ1-3; D gene uncertain. The CDR3 is made up of 14 amino acids. Germline CDR1 is SQVTM and CDR2 is ANQGSEA. The V end was cut by 2 bases, the J end by 0 bases, with 8 bases between. CDR3 in amino acids: CSVEILGSGNTIYF. Written as DNA, the CDR3 is TGCAGCGTTGAAATTTTAGGCTCTGGAAACACCATATATTTT.

V usage is TRBV28 and J usage is TRBJ1-5; the D gene is possibly TRBD1 (5 bases). With 10 bases removed from V and 7 bases from J, the gap between germline ends came to 14 bases. Germline assignment: CDR1 MDHEN and CDR2 SYDVKM. This CDR3 is built from 12 residues. In nucleotides, the CDR3 is TGTGCCACCGAGGAGGGGTGGCAGCCCCAGCATTTT. It is translated as CATEEGWQPQHF.

The rearrangement uses TRBV6-5 and TRBJ1-5, with a weak D call TRBD1 (5 bases). Trimming cost V 7 bases and J 6 bases, with 13 bases left between them. Germline assignment: CDR1 MNHEY and CDR2 SVGAGI. There are 13 residues in the CDR3. In DNA form, the CDR3 reads TGTGCCAGCACCGAGGGGCTGGGTCAGCCCCAGCATTTT. Protein: CASTEGLGQPQHF.

The chain recombines TRBV19 with TRBJ1-1; D call uncertain. V was clipped by 3 bases and J by 5 bases, with 19 bases between them. In germline, CDR1 is LNHDA, CDR2 SQIVND (reference sequence). This CDR3 region has 16 residues. In DNA form, the CDR3 reads TGTGCCAGTAGTATCAAGAGGGTAGATTTTCGGACTGAAGCTTTCTTT. Its protein product is CASSIKRVDFRTEAFF.

This chain joins TRBV6-1 and TRBJ1-4; the match to TRBD1 covers 8 bases. J was trimmed by 3 bases and V by 8 bases; bases with no gene match: 8. The CDR3 loop spans 15 amino acids. Germline CDR1 is MNHNS and CDR2 is SASEGT. The CDR3, as DNA: TGTGCCAGCGTAACCCCAGGGGGCTCTAATGAAAAACTGTTTTTT. Translating it yields CASVTPGGSNEKLFF.

V and J are TRBV4-3 and TRBJ2-3, with D tentatively TRBD1 or TRBD2 (5 bases each). CDR1 and CDR2 from the germline V gene are LGHNA and YSLEER. Between the trimmed V and J ends, which lost 1 base and 3 bases, there was a span of 8 bases. The CDR3 sequence is 14 residues long. For the CDR3, the DNA is TGCGCCAGCAGCCAAGGGGGGAATACAGATACGCAGTATTTT. As protein: CASSQGGNTDTQYF.

This sequence joins TRBV5-1 and TRBJ1-2; D possibly corresponds to TRBD1 (5 bases). Germline V gene lookup returns CDR1 SGHRS and CDR2 YFSETQ. CDR3 length: 14 amino acids. Trimming removed 1 base from V and 2 bases from J, with 9 bases in between. CDR3 sequence reads: CASSLSGGNYGYTF. For the CDR3, the DNA is TGCGCCAGCAGCTTGTCTGGGGGGAACTATGGCTACACCTTC.

The chain employs TRBV5-4 and TRBJ2-6; a weak D match, TRBD1 (5 bases). CDR1 SGHNT and CDR2 YYREEE come from the germline V gene (reference sequence). CDR3 length equals 17 residues. V shed 3 bases and J shed 0 bases, with 13 bases lying between them. The CDR3 region has the DNA TGTGCCAGCAGCTCTGACAGTTCAATCTCTGGGGCCAACGTCCTGACTTTC. It encodes CASSSDSSISGANVLTF.

The V gene is TRBV9, the J gene TRBJ1-4; 10 nucleotides match TRBD1. CDR3 size: 13 residues. V trimming: 3 bases; J trimming: 11 bases; junction bases outside the gene matches: 4. Germline V gene sequence: CDR1 SGDLS, CDR2 YYNGEE. CDR3 amino acids: CASSAGTGAKLFF. DNA of the CDR3: TGTGCCAGCAGCGCCGGGACAGGGGCGAAACTGTTTTTT.

The rearrangement links TRBV11-2 to TRBJ2-3, with a possible D match to TRBD1 (6 bases). This CDR3 has 13 residues. Germline V CDR1 and CDR2: SGHAT, FQNNGV. Trimming removed 5 bases from V and 8 bases from J, with 14 bases in between. Here the CDR3 DNA reads TGTGCCAGCAGCACACCGGGACAACGTACGCAGTATTTT. Its translation is CASSTPGQRTQYF.

The V gene is TRBV4-2, the J gene TRBJ2-5, with 10 bases fitting TRBD1. V shed 0 bases, J shed 5 bases, and the junction held 3 bases outside the gene matches. The CDR3 has 15 amino acids. Germline V gene lookup returns CDR1 LGHNA and CDR2 YNFKEQ. CDR3 loop: CASSQDGDRGETQYF. The CDR3 nucleotides are TGTGCCAGCAGCCAAGATGGGGACAGGGGCGAGACCCAGTACTTC.

The chain is built from TRBV30 and TRBJ2-1; TRBD2 might be the D (7 bases). The CDR3 totals 14 residues. Trimming took 2 bases from V and 6 from J, leaving 14 bases between them. In germline, CDR1 is GTSNPN, CDR2 SVGIG (reference sequence). The CDR3 here is CAWSTSGTSNEQFF. The CDR3 DNA reads as TGTGCCTGGAGTACCAGCGGGACAAGCAATGAGCAGTTCTTC.

The chain links TRBV28 to TRBJ2-3; the match to TRBD2 covers 7 bases. CDR3 length equals 16 residues. Trimming took 2 bases from V and 2 from J; bases not matched to a gene: 7. CDR1 MDHEN and CDR2 SYDVKM come from the germline V gene. The CDR3 reads CASSLVGRGFTDTQYF. As DNA, the CDR3 is TGTGCCAGCAGTTTAGTGGGGCGGGGGTTCACAGATACGCAGTATTTT.

The chain couples TRBV7-9 to TRBJ2-5, with D unresolved. The V end lost 1 base, the J end lost 2 bases, and 8 bases lay between the germline ends. The CDR3 extends over 14 amino acids. From germline, CDR1 is SEHNR and CDR2 FQNEAQ (reference sequence). The CDR3 is CASSLDTSQETQYF. The CDR3 nucleotides read TGTGCCAGCAGCTTAGATACGTCTCAAGAGACCCAGTACTTC.

The chain uses TRBV6-5 and TRBJ1-1; 7 bases align to TRBD1. Germline loops: CDR1 MNHEY, CDR2 SVGAGI. V was pared by 6 bases and J by 1 base, with 5 bases of the junction left unmatched. The CDR3 has 14 residues. In DNA form, the CDR3 reads TGTGCCAGCAGGAAGACAGGGCGGAACACTGAAGCTTTCTTT. Translating it yields CASRKTGRNTEAFF.

This chain uses TRBV6-1 with TRBJ1-2; D remains unclear. CDR1 MNHNS and CDR2 SASEGT come from the germline V gene. This CDR3 has 10 residues. Trimming stripped 6 bases from V and 4 bases from J, with 3 bases between. Here the CDR3 reads CASSLYGYTF. The CDR3 DNA follows: TGTGCCAGCAGCCTCTATGGCTACACCTTC.

The chain is built from TRBV5-8 and TRBJ2-3; 11 bases map to TRBD2. The CDR3 spans 14 residues. CDR1 is SGHTS, CDR2 YDEGEE, per germline. The V segment lost 2 bases and the J segment 6 bases; nucleotides outside the gene matches: 2. Here the CDR3 DNA reads TGTGCCAGCAGCTTACTAGCGGGAGCTGATACGCAGTATTTT. Translated, it gives CASSLLAGADTQYF.

The rearrangement uses TRBV11-3 and TRBJ2-3, with D tentatively TRBD2 (5 bases). The germline V gene has CDR1 SGHNT and CDR2 YENEEA. The CDR3 length is 14 residues. Deletions cut 6 bases from V and 1 base from J, with 11 bases between. The CDR3 loop is CASSPSWGTDTQYF. The CDR3 coding sequence is TGTGCCAGCAGTCCTAGCTGGGGCACAGATACGCAGTATTTT.

The chain recombines TRBV7-8 with TRBJ2-3, with 10 positions matching TRBD2. The CDR3 loop spans 14 amino acids. Germline-derived CDR1 and CDR2 are SGHVS and FQNEAQ. The trim removed 4 bases at V and 4 bases at J, leaving 2 bases unmatched. This chain's CDR3 is CASSSGTSADTQYF. CDR3 bases: TGTGCCAGCAGCTCTGGGACTAGCGCAGATACGCAGTATTTT.

This clone has only a few counts. J is TRBJ2-5 and V is TRBV18; 14 bases are a match to TRBD2. Germline V gene data show CDR1 as KGHSH and CDR2 as LQKENI. After removal of 8 bases from V and 5 bases from J, the junction contained 7 bases not matched to a gene. CDR3 length equals 15 residues. CDR3 sequence reads: CASAPGLAGVETQYF. The CDR3 coding sequence is TGTGCCAGCGCGCCGGGACTAGCGGGAGTTGAGACCCAGTACTTC.

This sequence joins TRBV6-6 and TRBJ1-5, with 7 bases lining up with TRBD1. V lost 7 bases and J lost 7; bases outside the gene matches: 7. The CDR3 length is 13 residues. Germline lookup yields CDR1 MNHNY and CDR2 SVGAGI (reference sequence). CDR3 region: CASTSGGQQPQHF. In DNA, the CDR3 is TGTGCCAGCACCTCAGGGGGACAACAGCCCCAGCATTTT.